The present T cell receptor (beta chain) was sequenced within a study of T cells after posttransplantation cyclophosphamide. The germline V gene has CDR1 MNHEY and CDR2 SVGAGI. The CDR3 loop spans 14 amino acids. Deletions cut 6 bases from V and 2 bases from J, with 13 bases between. Profiled with immunoSEQ multiplex PCR; TCRdb holds only in-frame clones, not every one. The table has about 43,000 clones, 90% seen once. A marrow graft followed busulfan-fludarabine conditioning, with cyclophosphamide on days +3 and +4. The chain has TRBV6-5 and TRBJ1-2; D unresolved. This specimen was PBMCs, taken 60 to 65 days after allogeneic stem cell transplant with posttransplant cyclophosphamide. The TCR originated in a male patient aged 55-69 years who received an allogeneic stem cell transplant from a related donor and was CMV-positive. Some T cells could come from the graft donor. Written as DNA, the CDR3 is TGTGCCAGCAGCTCGGCAGGAGGAAACTATGGCTACACCTTC. Its protein product is CASSSAGGNYGYTF.